This T cell receptor beta chain is drawn from a study of shared clonotypes between healthy human individuals. To note about this clone: Its matching antigen is unknown.

The repertoire was sequenced with immunoSEQ multiplex PCR; TCRdb's copy has only in-frame clones and lacks some. The data show approximately 1,500,000 clones, approximately 97% seen once. Germline V gene lookup returns CDR1 SGHRS and CDR2 YFSETQ. The CDR3 totals 22 residues. Unmatched junction bases numbered 21, after V lost 1 base and J lost 6 bases. Study-level findings and limits: Sorted-subset samples were not fully sequenced, rarefaction indicated. Researchers sampled only blood; tissue repertoires likely differ. Naive CD4 clonotypes overlapped across several donors at roughly 5.1%. Richness estimates generally favored naive over memory subsets.

The V gene is TRBV5-1, the J gene TRBJ2-1, with TRBD2 matching 14 bases. The sample taken for sequencing was naive CD4+ T cells sorted from blood. Subset defined: CD45RA+ positively selected. The clonotype comes from a man aged 25-40 years in good health. In DNA, the CDR3 is TGCGCCAGCAGCTTGCCCTCAAGGACTAGCGGGAGGCCGACTGCCCGGGGCAATGAGCAGTTCTTC. This encodes CASSLPSRTSGRPTARGNEQFF.